These 5 T cell receptor beta chains were all obtained from the same sample, sequenced in a study of shared clonotypes between healthy human individuals. The protocol was immunoSEQ multiplex PCR, while the TCRdb copy is restricted to in-frame clones and leaves out a portion. The table includes over 850,000 clones, about four fifths detected once. Specimen: memory CD4+ T cells from PBMCs. Subset of the sample: CD45RA-negative fraction. The receptor source for this set is a man aged 18 to 35 in good health. Some clones in this sample may be carry-over from other donors' samples.

The CDR3 nucleotides are TGCGCCAGCAGCCCAACAACTCTGAGGGGAAACACCATATATTTT. Translated, it gives CASSPTTLRGNTIYF. The V and J genes are TRBV5-1 and TRBJ1-3; no clear D gene. This CDR3 spans 15 amino acids. Germline CDR1 SGHRS, CDR2 YFSETQ. Trimming shortened V by 4 bases and J by 4 bases, and 15 bases separated the two germline ends. The variable domain in full, with the rest retrieved from reference TRBV5-1 and TRBJ1-3, is KAGVTQTPRYLIKTRGQQVTLSCSPISGHRSVSWYQQTPGQGLQFLFEYFSETQRNKGNFPGRFSGRQFSNSRSEMNVSTLELGDSALYLCASSPTTLRGNTIYFGEGSWLTVV.

The V call is TRBV7-2, the J call TRBJ2-6; no clear D gene. The CDR3 has 17 residues. Trimming removed 4 bases from V and 0 bases from J, with 13 bases in between. Germline-derived CDR1 and CDR2 are SGHTA and FQGNSA. CDR3 DNA sequence: TGTGCCAGCAGCTCCCAAGGGCAGCTCTCTGGGGCCAACGTCCTGACTTTC. Translation gives CASSSQGQLSGANVLTF.

The chain uses TRBV28 and TRBJ2-1; weak D call: TRBD1 (5 bases). This CDR3 comprises 16 residues. The germline V gene encodes CDR1 MDHEN and CDR2 SYDVKM. V was clipped by 6 bases and J by 8 bases, with 23 bases between them. In nucleotides, the CDR3 is TGTGCCAGCAGGACCAACTCAGGGCCCCATCCGGATGAGCAGTTCTTC. Translated: CASRTNSGPHPDEQFF.

J is TRBJ2-5 and V is TRBV7-2; D could derive from TRBD1 or TRBD2 (5 bases each). From germline, CDR1 is SGHTA and CDR2 FQGNSA. V shed 5 bases and J shed 8 bases, with 21 bases lying between them. CDR3 length: 15 amino acids. The CDR3 sequence is CASSTMQGPKGTQYF. The DNA for the CDR3 is TGTGCCAGCAGCACTATGCAGGGACCTAAGGGCACCCAGTACTTC. Filled out from reference TRBV7-2 and TRBJ2-5, the complete variable domain reads GAGVSQSPSNKVTEKGKDVELRCDPISGHTALYWYRQSLGQGLEFLIYFQGNSAPDKSGLPSDRFSAERTGGSVSTLTIQRTQQEDSAVYLCASSTMQGPKGTQYFGPGTRLLVL.

The CDR3 region has the DNA TGCGCCAGCAGCTTGGGAGGCGGGAGAGGTGAGACCCAGTACTTC. Translating it yields CASSLGGGRGETQYF. This chain joins TRBV5-1 and TRBJ2-5; TRBD2 matches 7 bases. Trimming removed 0 bases from V and 5 bases from J; junction bases left unmatched: 7. The CDR3 spans 15 residues. Per the germline V gene, CDR1 is SGHRS and CDR2 is YFSETQ.